This TCR beta chain came from a study of CD8+CD57+ T cells in acquired aplastic anemia. Study at large: Mean DNA quantity obtained from sorted CD4+ and CD8+ cells was about 3.2 ug.

This clonotype was detected only a few times. Its matching antigen is unknown. For CDR3 and TCR beta VDJ profiling, genomic DNA was the template used. TCRdb re-derived calls from the reads in MiXCR, one entry per CDR3 protein. The data show 400,000 to 600,000 distinct CDR3 sequences, less than 35% seen once. Germline values: CDR1 LGHNT, CDR2 FRNRAP. CDR3 size: 15 residues. Trimming cost V 9 bases and J 0 bases, with 15 bases left between them. Study-wide results and limits: There were fewer than 35 CD8+ CDR3 sequences that occurred in both patients and controls.

Patients chosen for sequencing had shown CD8+CD57+ cell expansion by flow cytometry. The patients, all of them, had severe acquired aplastic anemia. V gene TRBV12-5 combines with J gene TRBJ2-1, with D perhaps matching TRBD1 or TRBD2 (6 bases each). The TCR was taken from a human donor with aplastic anemia. Specimen: sorted CD4+, CD8+, or CD8+CD57+ T cells (not recorded which) from PBMCs. DNA for the CDR3: TGTGCTAGCGGTCGCGGGACAATCTCCTACAATGAGCAGTTCTTC. Translation: CASGRGTISYNEQFF.